This T cell receptor beta chain came from a study of cytomegalovirus exposure and HLA in healthy donors. Overall study results and limits: It emerged from a later analysis that several of the most significant clusters appeared to be linked to common viral pathogens.

J was trimmed by 4 bases and V by 3 bases; bases with no gene match: 4. The CDR3 has 14 amino acids. From germline, CDR1 is GTSNPN and CDR2 SVGIG (reference sequence). The PCR made use of 60 Vbeta and 13 Jbeta primers. The authors' processing: In a later analysis, the count reached roughly 80 million unique TCR beta chains, with 9 million to 11 million shared. TCRdb's copy holds only in-frame clones and misses some; the assay was immunoSEQ multiplex PCR. For V, J and clone size, that table is used; D and trimming come from the DNA. Seen here are 100,000 to 150,000 clones, around 82% observed once, and the top ten hold 9.5% to 13%. Comment on this clone: Antigen: not known.

Unrecorded immune exposure was likely among donors, who were nominally healthy when sampled. This rearrangement joins TRBV30 to TRBJ1-3; 9 bases are a match to TRBD1. Sequenced: PBMCs. The sequence came from a man aged 30 to 45 in good health and CMV-seropositive. CDR3 loop: CAWSPGQGGNTIYF. For the CDR3, the DNA is TGTGCCTGGAGCCCGGGACAGGGAGGAAACACCATATATTTT.